This is a list of T cell receptor beta chains from one sample in a study. MiXCR, applied by TCRdb to the RT-PCR reads, yields one record per CDR3 protein. This table holds approximately 720,000 distinct CDR3 sequences, approximately 15% found once. Sequenced material: memory CD4+ T cells from blood. Every receptor here comes from a female donor in good health, serving as a healthy control. CDR3s leave out the opening cysteine and the closing phenylalanine or tryptophan. The order of the fields is V gene, CDR3 protein.

TRBV6-6,ASRLTGGPQETQY
TRBV6-1,ASRLAGLGELF
TRBV18,ASSPPIRSYNEQF
TRBV7-2,ASSSLAAPREQF
TRBV6-5,ASSSRTSGASTDTQY
TRBV20-1,SASKTWDEKLF
TRBV20-1,SGELAGGPRYNEQF
TRBV3-1,ASITTGNTEAF
TRBV12-3/TRBV12-4,ASIRRQGGTEAF
TRBV18,ASSPPGQGAREQF
TRBV4-2,ASSQGLAGGYNEQF
TRBV7-2,ASSLDGGRSLQTQY
TRBV6-2/TRBV6-3,ASSTNRESETQY
TRBV27,ASSASVTSGRLKNYEQY
TRBV15,ATSIRQSSYNEQF
TRBV20-1,SAQGKFVSSAYEQY
TRBV7-6,ASSLGASGREETQY
TRBV6-5,ASSSESAKGDTEAF
TRBV20-1,SAAKGGSLQPQH
TRBV9,ASSPQGTAYYGYT
TRBV9,ASSLGQGYSYEQY
TRBV4-2,ASSRTFQETQY